The source of this T cell receptor (beta chain) is a study of T cell responses to AZD1222 COVID-19 vaccine. J lost 4 bases, V lost 4 bases, and 9 bases had no gene match. The CDR3 is 15 residues long. Germline CDR1 and CDR2: SGHNT and YYREEE (reference sequence). This table comes from immunoSEQ multiplex PCR, and its TCRdb copy is limited to in-frame clones, with some not included. The top ten clones hold over 1.5% of a sample with roughly 150,000 clones, about 87% of them seen once. The TCR originated in an adult in good health. J is TRBJ1-2 and V is TRBV5-4; 8 bases are shared with TRBD1. Sample: peripheral blood, taken on day 0 of AZD1222 vaccination. DNA for the CDR3: TGTGCCAGCAGCACCAGGACAGGGTCCGGCTATGGCTACACCTTC. Its translation is CASSTRTGSGYGYTF.